This passage covers 20 T cell receptor beta chains from one sample sequenced in a study of shared clonotypes between healthy human individuals. Here immunoSEQ multiplex PCR was the method, and the copy in TCRdb shows in-frame clones only, minus some. This sample yields roughly 450,000 clones, of which 79% are seen a single time; 10% to 15% belongs to the top ten. Sequencing was done on a sample of PBMCs. Receptors were obtained from a woman between 40 and 50 years old in good health. Some clones in this sample may be carry-over from other donors' samples.

The chain uses TRBV28 and TRBJ2-5, with a possible D match to TRBD2 (5 bases). The CDR3 runs to 13 residues. The V end was cut by 2 bases, the J end by 2 bases, with 6 bases between. Germline V gene lookup returns CDR1 MDHEN and CDR2 SYDVKM. This CDR3 reads CASSLPGQETQYF. The CDR3 DNA reads as TGTGCCAGCAGTTTACCGGGGCAAGAGACCCAGTACTTC. Drawing the rest from reference TRBV28 and TRBJ2-5, the complete variable domain is DVKVTQSSRYLVKRTGEKVFLECVQDMDHENMFWYRQDPGLGLRLIYFSYDVKMKEKGDIPEGYSVSREKKERFSLILESASTNQTSMYLCASSLPGQETQYFGPGTRLLVL.

The V and J genes are TRBV19 and TRBJ2-7; D remains ambiguous. Looked up from germline, CDR1 is LNHDA and CDR2 is SQIVND (reference sequence). This CDR3 comprises 15 residues. V was pared by 3 bases and J by 4 bases, with 16 bases between. In nucleotides, the CDR3 is TGTGCCAGTAGTATGAGGTCCGTTGGGCCTTACGAGCAGTACTTC. Its translation: CASSMRSVGPYEQYF.

This clone was counted once. The V and J genes are TRBV14 and TRBJ2-7; 7 bases are a match to TRBD2. Germline CDR1 reads SGHDN; CDR2 reads FVKESK. CDR3 length: 13 residues. Trimming at V came to 1 base and at J to 7 bases, leaving 4 bases not matched to a gene. In DNA form, the CDR3 reads TGTGCCAGCAGCCAAGGAGCCGGGGGGGAGCAGTACTTC. Its protein is CASSQGAGGEQYF.

The J gene is TRBJ1-6, the V gene TRBV7-6, with TRBD1 matching 8 bases. The V and J ends lost 1 base and 4 bases, in that order; junction bases with no gene match: 3. The germline V gene has CDR1 SGHVS and CDR2 FNYEAQ. The CDR3 contains 16 residues. CDR3 DNA: TGTGCCAGCAGCTTAGACAGGGGGATGTATAATTCACCCCTCCACTTT. Protein: CASSLDRGMYNSPLHF.

This chain joins TRBV5-1 and TRBJ1-2; tentatively, D is TRBD1 (5 bases). The CDR3 loop spans 15 amino acids. The germline gives CDR1 SGHRS, CDR2 YFSETQ. V dropped 0 bases and J dropped 8 bases, with 17 bases sitting between them. The CDR3 DNA is TGCGCCAGCAGCTTGGCCCCCTTGGGGGAGAACGGCTACACCTTC. Translation: CASSLAPLGENGYTF.

V usage is TRBV4-2 and J usage is TRBJ2-1; no reliable D call. This CDR3 has 13 amino acids. Deletions cut 0 bases from V and 9 bases from J, with 9 bases between. CDR1 LGHNA and CDR2 YNFKEQ come from the germline V gene. CDR3: CASSQDSVGEQFF. CDR3 nucleotides: TGTGCCAGCAGCCAAGATTCGGTGGGTGAGCAGTTCTTC.

This clone was observed a single time. Its ends do not fully match the called genes, so a read error is possible. The V gene is TRBV2, the J gene TRBJ2-1, with no clear D. Per the germline V gene, CDR1 is SNHLY and CDR2 is FYNNEI. This CDR3 spans 15 amino acids. CDR3 DNA: TGTGCCAGCAGGGAAGCGTTGCTAGTGCTCAATGAGCAGTTCTTC. Amino acids: CASREALLVLNEQFF.

This clone has a single count. V and J are TRBV7-3 and TRBJ2-3; no definite D call. From germline, CDR1 is SGHTA and CDR2 FQGTGA. The CDR3 runs to 15 residues. Trimming pared 2 bases from V and 0 bases from J, leaving 9 bases between. CDR3 loop: CASSLLGASTDTQYF. CDR3 DNA sequence: TGTGCCAGCAGCTTACTAGGTGCTAGCACAGATACGCAGTATTTT.

This chain links TRBV25-1 with TRBJ2-5; TRBD1 might be the D (6 bases). Trimming took off 9 bases at V and 2 bases at J, with 10 bases between the two ends. CDR1 MGHDK and CDR2 SYGVNS come from the germline V gene. The CDR3 sequence is 12 residues long. The DNA for the CDR3 is TGTGCCAGACAGGGCAGGCAAGAGACCCAGTACTTC. Protein product: CARQGRQETQYF.

This clone showed up just once. This chain uses TRBV27 with TRBJ1-2, with D possibly TRBD1 on 6 matching bases. CDR1 and CDR2 from the germline V gene are MNHEY and SMNVEV (reference sequence). CDR3 length equals 13 residues. The ends were cut back, 5 bases at V and 5 bases at J, with 12 bases in the middle. CDR3 residues: CASSLSDSYGYTF. As DNA, the CDR3 is TGTGCCAGCAGTCTCTCGGACAGTTATGGCTACACCTTC.

In regard to this clone: Other DNA variants within this sample encode the same CDR3. The genes are TRBV7-2 and TRBJ2-1; D is ambiguous. V was cut by 1 base and J by 0 bases, with 10 bases left in between. This CDR3 comprises 16 residues. Germline assignment: CDR1 SGHTA and CDR2 FQGNSA. CDR3 DNA sequence: TGTGCCAGCAGCTTAGTAGTAGAGAGCTCCTACAATGAGCAGTTCTTC. Amino acid sequence: CASSLVVESSYNEQFF.

The chain links TRBV28 to TRBJ2-1, with 7 bases identical to TRBD1. V was pared by 6 bases and J by 2 bases, with 7 bases of the junction left unmatched. The CDR3 has 15 residues. Germline lookup yields CDR1 MDHEN and CDR2 SYDVKM. CDR3 protein: CASRQDRAPYNEQFF. The CDR3 DNA sequence: TGTGCCAGCAGACAAGACAGGGCCCCCTACAATGAGCAGTTCTTC.

A few counts support this clone. V usage is TRBV27 and J usage is TRBJ2-3; 7 positions match TRBD1. Germline CDR1 reads MNHEY; CDR2 reads SMNVEV (reference sequence). J gave up 5 bases and V 0 bases, and 11 bases lay outside the gene matches. The CDR3 extends over 17 amino acids. The CDR3, as DNA: TGTGCCAGCAGTTTATCGAGGGTTCCAGGGGGTGGAGATACGCAGTATTTT. It yields the protein CASSLSRVPGGGDTQYF.

This rearrangement joins TRBV7-2 to TRBJ2-3, with D tentatively TRBD2 (6 bases). The CDR3 length is 15 residues. V gave up 5 bases and J gave up 0 bases, with 12 bases separating them. Per germline, CDR1 SGHTA and CDR2 FQGNSA. In DNA form, the CDR3 reads TGTGCCAGCAGCCTGGGGGGAACTAGCACAGATACGCAGTATTTT. Protein product: CASSLGGTSTDTQYF. Full variable domain (rest looked up from reference TRBV7-2 and TRBJ2-3): GAGVSQSPSNKVTEKGKDVELRCDPISGHTALYWYRQSLGQGLEFLIYFQGNSAPDKSGLPSDRFSAERTGGSVSTLTIQRTQQEDSAVYLCASSLGGTSTDTQYFGPGTRLTVL.

The rearrangement uses TRBV30 and TRBJ1-2; D unresolved. The CDR3 length is 11 residues. V gave up 2 bases and J gave up 8 bases, with 9 bases separating them. Germline assignment: CDR1 GTSNPN and CDR2 SVGIG (reference sequence). CDR3 in amino acids: CAWSYSVGYTF. The CDR3 DNA is TGTGCCTGGAGTTATTCTGTGGGCTACACCTTC.

Of note for this clone: This likely came from a read error, as a far larger clone is one base away. This chain connects TRBV4-2 to TRBJ2-3; TRBD2 matches at 7 bases. Trimming at V came to 1 base and at J to 7 bases, leaving 14 bases not matched to a gene. This CDR3 has 17 amino acids. Germline V gives CDR1 LGHNA, CDR2 YNFKEQ. CDR3 nucleotides: TGTGCCAGCAGCCAAGCGACTAGCTCGGGAGTGGCAAATACGCAGTATTTT. Protein: CASSQATSSGVANTQYF.

CDR3 in DNA: TGTGCCAGCAGAGGGACAGGAAGGGAGACCCAGTACTTC. This sequence encodes CASRGTGRETQYF. The chain is built from TRBV27 and TRBJ2-5; 8 bases are a match to TRBD1. CDR3 length: 13 residues. V lost 6 bases and J lost 5; bases outside the gene matches: 5. In germline, CDR1 is MNHEY, CDR2 SMNVEV (reference sequence).

The V call is TRBV28, the J call TRBJ2-7; maybe TRBD1 (6 bases). The germline V and J ends were trimmed by 6 bases and 2 bases, with 11 bases remaining between them. CDR3 length: 13 residues. Germline V gene data show CDR1 as MDHEN and CDR2 as SYDVKM. CDR3 nucleotide sequence: TGTGCCAGCAGGATGACAGGAACCTACGAGCAGTACTTC. It specifies CASRMTGTYEQYF.

The chain joins TRBV5-1 to TRBJ2-1; D is unresolved. Trimming took 3 bases from V and 10 from J, leaving 17 bases between them. Per the germline V gene, CDR1 is SGHRS and CDR2 is YFSETQ. The CDR3 runs 14 residues. This chain's CDR3 is CASSSQSKFEEQFF. The DNA for the CDR3 is TGCGCCAGCAGCTCACAATCCAAGTTCGAGGAGCAGTTCTTC.

This clone was detected a few times. The V call is TRBV13, the J call TRBJ1-4, with D tentatively TRBD1 (6 bases). The germline CDR1 and CDR2 sequences are PRHDT and FYEKMQ (reference sequence). This CDR3 has 13 residues. V was clipped by 5 bases and J by 7 bases, with 11 bases between them. CDR3 coding DNA: TGTGCCAGCAGCCGACAGGCCCGTGAAAAACTGTTTTTT. Translating it yields CASSRQAREKLFF. Complete variable domain (other parts from reference TRBV13 and TRBJ1-4): AAGVIQSPRHLIKEKRETATLKCYPIPRHDTVYWYQQGPGQDPQFLISFYEKMQSDKGSIPDRFSAQQFSDYHSELNMSSLELGDSALYFCASSRQAREKLFFGSGTQLSVL.